The 2 T cell receptor beta chains given below trace back to one sample, sequenced in a study of blood T cell repertoires in COVID-19. The method was immunoSEQ multiplex PCR; TCRdb's version includes in-frame clones alone and lacks a portion of them. The sample consists of under 200,000 clones, approximately 80% of them appearing once. Material for sequencing was PBMCs or T cells enriched from blood (not recorded which). The receptors shown here come from a man aged 50 to 59 who had recovered from COVID-19.

The chain employs TRBV7-5 and TRBJ2-1; TRBD2, the table's D call, was not compared with the DNA. TRBV7-5 is annotated as a pseudogene. The CDR3 is 16 amino acids. CDR3 region: CARSYLAGGPYNEQFF. CDR3 DNA: TGTGCCAGAAGCTACCTAGCGGGAGGACCCTACAATGAGCAGTTCTTC.

V and J are TRBV3-1 (or the pseudogene TRBV3-2) and TRBJ2-5; D is possibly TRBD1 (5 bases). The CDR3 sequence is 15 residues long. Germline CDR1 and CDR2: LGHDT and YNNKEL (reference sequence). The germline V and J ends were trimmed by 4 bases and 5 bases, with 17 bases remaining between them. The CDR3 sequence is CASSPSPGAEETQYF. DNA for the CDR3: TGTGCCAGCAGCCCATCTCCTGGGGCCGAGGAGACCCAGTACTTC.